This entry features one T cell receptor beta chain sequence. The antigen is unknown. TCRdb re-called the reads with MiXCR, one entry per CDR3 protein. The data show about 770,000 distinct CDR3 sequences, 25% to 30% seen once. This specimen comes from a study of T cell repertoires in cytomegalovirus infection. Study-wide context: Evidence of both CMV infection and a matching HLA type came from public TCR beta signatures.

This CDR3 region has 14 residues. In germline, CDR1 is MNHNY, CDR2 SVGAGI (reference sequence). V was shortened by 6 bases and J by 6 bases, with 17 bases between the two germline ends. The chain combines TRBV6-6 with TRBJ1-2; the D is unclear. Specimen: cultured CD8+ T cells from PBMCs, collected from culture after CMV antigen stimulation. The source is a human donor in good health (CMV status not recorded). Some clones in this sample may be carry-over from other donors' samples. The CDR3 DNA follows: TGTGCCAGCAGCCCTGGGCCATTGGCCCATGGCTACACCTTC. Translating it yields CASSPGPLAHGYTF.